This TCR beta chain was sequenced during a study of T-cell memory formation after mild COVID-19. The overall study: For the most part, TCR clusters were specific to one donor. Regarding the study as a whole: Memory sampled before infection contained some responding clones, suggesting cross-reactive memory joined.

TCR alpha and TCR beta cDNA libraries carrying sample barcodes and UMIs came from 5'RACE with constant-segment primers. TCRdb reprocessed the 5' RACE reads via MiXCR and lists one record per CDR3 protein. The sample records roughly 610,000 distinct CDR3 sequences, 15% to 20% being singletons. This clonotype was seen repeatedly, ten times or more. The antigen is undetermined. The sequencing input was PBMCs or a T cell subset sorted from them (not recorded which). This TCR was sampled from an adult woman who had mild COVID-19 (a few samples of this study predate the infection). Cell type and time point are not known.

CDR3 loop: CASSLQGSDNEQFF. The CDR3 nucleotides are TGTGCCAGCAGTTTACAGGGTTCCGACAATGAGCAGTTCTTC. The chain combines TRBV4-2 with TRBJ2-1; D may be TRBD1 (6 bases). Trimming shortened V by 6 bases and J by 5 bases, and 14 bases separated the two germline ends. The CDR3 loop spans 14 amino acids. In germline, CDR1 is LGHNA, CDR2 YNFKEQ.